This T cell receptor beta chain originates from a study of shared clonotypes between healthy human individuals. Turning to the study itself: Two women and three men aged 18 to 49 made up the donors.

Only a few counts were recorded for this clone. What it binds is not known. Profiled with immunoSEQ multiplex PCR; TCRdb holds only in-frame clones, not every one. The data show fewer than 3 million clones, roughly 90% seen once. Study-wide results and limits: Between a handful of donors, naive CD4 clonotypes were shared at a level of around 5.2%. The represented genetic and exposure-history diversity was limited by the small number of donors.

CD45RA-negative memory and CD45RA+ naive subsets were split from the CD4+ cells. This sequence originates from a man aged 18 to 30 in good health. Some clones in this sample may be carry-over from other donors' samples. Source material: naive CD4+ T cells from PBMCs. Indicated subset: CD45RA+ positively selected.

The CDR3 reads CASSQTGMNTEAFF. The CDR3 region has the DNA TGTGCCAGCAGCCAAACAGGGATGAACACTGAAGCTTTCTTT. The chain employs TRBV7-9 and TRBJ1-1; D perhaps matches TRBD1 (6 bases). CDR3 length: 14 amino acids. V shed 5 bases and J shed 0 bases, with 10 bases lying between them. The V gene's germline CDR1 is SEHNR and CDR2 FQNEAQ (reference sequence). The full variable domain, in which reference TRBV7-9 and TRBJ1-1 provide the parts outside the CDR3, is DTGVSQNPRHKITKRGQNVTFRCDPISEHNRLYWYRQTLGQGPEFLTYFQNEAQLEKSRLLSDRFSAERPKGSFSTLEIQRTEQGDSAMYLCASSQTGMNTEAFFGQGTRLTVV.